This entry features one T cell receptor (beta chain) sequence. No antigen is known for it. This specimen comes from a study of long-term antiretroviral therapy in people with HIV. This was the immunoSEQ v3.0 assay at survey level. Using immunoSEQ multiplex PCR, the repertoire was profiled, and TCRdb retains in-frame clones only, with some absent. This sample yields under 15,000 clones, of which around 89% are seen a single time; 20% to 25% belongs to the top ten. V lost 6 bases, J lost 2 bases, and 8 bases stayed unmatched. Germline V gene lookup returns CDR1 MNHEY and CDR2 SMNVEV (reference sequence). The CDR3 totals 15 residues. Study-level points and caveats: Clones that had undergone expansion before ART prevailed in the repertoire throughout all time points. Diversity remained lower than transplant donor controls, even though it increased after ART.

Two or more post-ART PBMC samples, plus at least one pre-ART sample, were available for each donor. Specimens retained about 0.9-11 million cryopreserved PBMC preceding DNA extraction. The chain carries TRBV27 and TRBJ2-7; the match to TRBD1 covers 9 bases. The receptor was derived from a woman aged 40 to 50 with HIV. This sample comprised unsorted PBMCs, obtained 2.1 years after starting antiretroviral therapy. In DNA, the CDR3 is TGTGCCAGCAGCCAGGGACAGGGAACTACCTACGAGCAGTACTTC. Translation: CASSQGQGTTYEQYF.